Sequencing of this TCR beta chain was carried out in a study of blood T cell repertoires in COVID-19. The CDR3 is made up of 14 amino acids. Trimming took 4 bases from V and 5 from J; bases not matched to a gene: 9. Germline-derived CDR1 and CDR2 are SQVTM and ANQGSEA. Cohort placement rested on clinical history that participants reported themselves. Some clones are missing from TCRdb's copy, which holds only in-frame ones; the method was immunoSEQ multiplex PCR. The data contain more than 300,000 clones, under 95% of them singletons. The V and J genes are TRBV29-1 and TRBJ2-5; TRBD2 matches at 8 bases. The clonotype was recovered from a woman between 25 and 40 years old who had recovered from COVID-19. The material sequenced was PBMCs or T cells enriched from blood (not recorded which). Written as DNA, the CDR3 is TGCAGCGTTGCAGACGGGAGGGCCTACGAGACCCAGTACTTC. Translation gives CSVADGRAYETQYF. The variable domain in full, completed from reference TRBV29-1 and TRBJ2-5, reads SAVISQKPSRDICQRGTSLTIQCQVDSQVTMMFWYRQQPGQSLTLIATANQGSEATYESGFVIDKFPISRPNLTFSTLTVSNMSPEDSSIYLCSVADGRAYETQYFGPGTRLLVL.